Shown below are 16 T cell receptor beta chains from a single sample sequenced in a study of spatial heterogeneity in lung cancer. Their antigens are not known. The time point denotes: sample taken at primary tumor resection. TCRdb called the 5' RACE reads again in MiXCR, with one record for every CDR3 protein. The table has 15,000 or so distinct CDR3 sequences, around 6.6% seen once. Broader study findings: Counts that tracked tumor mutation counts were those of expanded intratumoral alpha and beta TCRs.

The sequences come from lung tumor tissue, collected at surgery. These receptors all come from a male donor with early-stage non-small cell lung cancer.

This clonotype was counted ten times or more. The chain recombines TRBV6-2 or TRBV6-3 with TRBJ1-1, with D unresolved. Germline CDR1 and CDR2: MNHEY and SVGEGT. V was clipped by 7 bases and J by 0 bases, with 6 bases between them. The CDR3 contains 12 residues. CDR3 region: CASKTVNTEAFF. CDR3 DNA sequence: TGTGCCAGCAAGACGGTGAACACTGAAGCTTTCTTT.

This clonotype has just a few counts. CDR3 nucleotide sequence: TGCGCCAGCAGCCCGGAACCAACCTCAGGCTACACCTTC. It codes for CASSPEPTSGYTF. The chain carries TRBV5-1 and TRBJ1-2, with D hard to call. Looked up from germline, CDR1 is SGHRS and CDR2 is YFSETQ. The CDR3 length is 13 residues. Trimming shortened V by 4 bases and J by 8 bases, and 15 bases separated the two germline ends.

By share of the sample, this clonotype is medium-sized. The rearrangement uses TRBV2 and TRBJ1-2; D unclear. The length of the CDR3 is 14 residues. V was clipped by 3 bases and J by 0 bases, with 8 bases between them. Germline CDR1 is SNHLY and CDR2 is FYNNEI. The CDR3: CASSELGANYGYTF. DNA of the CDR3: TGTGCCAGCAGTGAGCTCGGAGCTAACTATGGCTACACCTTC.

This clonotype was counted between two and nine times. This rearrangement joins TRBV3-1 to TRBJ2-7, with 10 positions matching TRBD2. V lost 1 base to trimming and J lost 4 bases; unmatched junction nucleotides: 4. CDR1 and CDR2 from the germline V gene are LGHDT and YNNKEL (reference sequence). CDR3 length: 15 amino acids. For the CDR3, the DNA is TGTGCCAGCAGCCAAGGGCTAGCGGGAGAATACGAGCAGTACTTC. This translates into CASSQGLAGEYEQYF.

The J gene is TRBJ2-3, the V gene TRBV20-1; TRBD2 is a possible D gene (5 bases). The CDR3 consists of 13 residues. V shed 3 bases and J shed 4 bases, with 11 bases lying between them. Germline CDR1 DFQATT, CDR2 SNEGSKA (reference sequence). The CDR3 here is CSASFGESDTQYF. The CDR3 DNA reads TGCAGTGCTAGTTTCGGGGAATCAGATACGCAGTATTTT.

This clonotype is judged medium-sized. The V gene is TRBV5-5, the J gene TRBJ2-2; D not resolved. The CDR3 loop spans 14 amino acids. V shed 4 bases and J shed 0 bases, with 7 bases lying between them. Germline CDR1 is SGHKS and CDR2 is YYEKEE (reference sequence). CDR3 amino acids: CASSLLTNTGELFF. Here the CDR3 DNA reads TGTGCCAGCAGCCTACTCACGAACACCGGGGAGCTGTTTTTT.

This clonotype appeared a single time. The CDR3 loop is CASSFLTSGGYNEQFF. In nucleotides, the CDR3 is TGTGCCAGCAGCTTTCTGACTAGCGGGGGATACAATGAGCAGTTCTTC. This chain uses TRBV5-6 with TRBJ2-1, with TRBD2 matching 12 bases. Germline CDR1 and CDR2: SGHDT and YYEEEE. The CDR3 extends over 16 amino acids. V trimming: 2 bases; J trimming: 4 bases; junction bases outside the gene matches: 4. The full variable domain, its missing parts supplied by reference TRBV5-6 and TRBJ2-1, is DAGVTQSPTHLIKTRGQQVTLRCSPKSGHDTVSWYQQALGQGPQFIFQYYEEEERQRGNFPDRFSGHQFPNYSSELNVNALLLGDSALYLCASSFLTSGGYNEQFFGPGTRLTVL.

This clonotype was seen at least ten times. The J gene is TRBJ1-2, the V gene TRBV20-1, with 8 bases lining up with TRBD1. The germline gives CDR1 DFQATT, CDR2 SNEGSKA (reference sequence). V trimming: 6 bases; J trimming: 7 bases; junction bases outside the gene matches: 10. The length of the CDR3 is 13 residues. In nucleotides, the CDR3 is TGCAGTGCGCAGGACAGGGTTTACGTTGGCTACACCTTC. The encoded protein is CSAQDRVYVGYTF.

V gene TRBV30 combines with J gene TRBJ2-1, with no clear D. CDR1 and CDR2 (germline): GTSNPN, SVGIG (reference sequence). The CDR3 runs to 12 residues. V lost 0 bases and J 8 bases, leaving 8 bases between the germline ends. The CDR3 region is CAWSVLGYEQFF. Here the CDR3 DNA reads TGTGCCTGGAGTGTATTGGGGTATGAGCAGTTCTTC.

This clonotype rates as medium-sized (0.01 to 0.1%). The V call is TRBV27, the J call TRBJ2-3; D unclear. The V gene lost 4 bases and the J gene lost 6 bases, with 14 bases spanning the gap. Germline values: CDR1 MNHEY, CDR2 SMNVEV (reference sequence). CDR3 length: 14 amino acids. CDR3 in DNA: TGTGCCAGCAGTTACGCGACTGTCGAGGATACGCAGTATTTT. Protein sequence: CASSYATVEDTQYF.

This clonotype ranks as large (0.1 to 1%). This chain joins TRBV7-2 and TRBJ2-3; TRBD2 matches at 9 bases. V trimming: 1 base; J trimming: 0 bases; junction bases outside the gene matches: 5. The germline gives CDR1 SGHTA, CDR2 FQGNSA. This CDR3 has 17 residues. CDR3 DNA: TGTGCCAGCAGCTTAGGTCTAGCGGGGCCTAGCACAGATACGCAGTATTTT. Protein: CASSLGLAGPSTDTQYF.

This clonotype occurred many times. The CDR3, as DNA: TGCAGTGCTAGCGTCACCGCCGGGGTCTCCTACGAGCAGTACTTC. It translates to CSASVTAGVSYEQYF. The V and J genes are TRBV20-1 and TRBJ2-7; D might be TRBD2 (5 bases). Germline CDR1 DFQATT, CDR2 SNEGSKA (reference sequence). Trimming cost V 3 bases and J 0 bases, with 15 bases left between them. The CDR3 has 15 residues.

The V and J genes are TRBV2 and TRBJ2-2; 10 nucleotides line up with TRBD2. CDR1 and CDR2 from the germline V gene are SNHLY and FYNNEI. V dropped 4 bases and J dropped 5; count of bases not matched to a gene: 10. The CDR3 runs to 17 residues. DNA of the CDR3: TGTGCCAGCAGTGTTAGACTGGGACTAGCGTCGACCGGGGAGCTGTTTTTT. Protein: CASSVRLGLASTGELFF.

This clonotype has more than one count but fewer than ten. The chain employs TRBV7-2 and TRBJ1-2; D possibly corresponds to TRBD1 (6 bases). This CDR3 contains 13 residues. Germline-derived CDR1 and CDR2 are SGHTA and FQGNSA. V dropped 3 bases and J dropped 5 bases, with 10 bases sitting between them. This CDR3 is CASSFLQGYGYTF. CDR3 coding DNA: TGTGCCAGCAGCTTTCTTCAGGGGTATGGCTACACCTTC.

This clonotype has only a few counts. The gene calls are TRBV4-1 and TRBJ2-3, with 15 nucleotides matching TRBD2. The CDR3 loop spans 17 amino acids. Germline V gives CDR1 MGHRA, CDR2 YSYEKL. The V and J ends lost 4 bases and 5 bases, in that order; junction bases with no gene match: 7. CDR3 DNA: TGCGCCAGCAGCCGGGCTCAGGGACTAGCGGGGGGAGATACGCAGTATTTT. This encodes CASSRAQGLAGGDTQYF.

This clonotype has a count of ten or more. CDR3 sequence reads: CASSLPRRETQYF. CDR3 DNA sequence: TGCGCCAGCAGCTTGCCCAGACGAGAGACCCAGTACTTC. The chain couples TRBV5-1 to TRBJ2-5; D gene unclear. The germline CDR1 and CDR2 sequences are SGHRS and YFSETQ. The germline V and J ends were trimmed by 1 base and 4 bases, with 8 bases remaining between them. This CDR3 region has 13 residues.